A single sample is the source of the 4 T cell receptor beta chains below, sequenced in a study of T-cell memory formation after mild COVID-19. MiXCR, applied by TCRdb to the 5' RACE reads, yields one record per CDR3 protein. The table includes approximately 500,000 distinct CDR3 sequences, more than 20% detected once. Specimen: PBMCs or a T cell subset sorted from them (not recorded which). These receptors were obtained from an adult woman who had mild COVID-19 (a few samples of this study predate the infection). Cell type and time point are not known.

The V and J genes are TRBV15 and TRBJ1-1; 7 bases map to TRBD1. This CDR3 is built from 15 residues. Germline V gives CDR1 LNHNV, CDR2 YYDKDF (reference sequence). Trimming removed 0 bases from V and 11 bases from J; junction bases left unmatched: 12. The CDR3 nucleotides are TGTGCCACCAGCAGAGATCAAATCAGGGGGTCGGTGGCTTTCTTT. Translation gives CATSRDQIRGSVAFF.

V is TRBV2 and J is TRBJ2-1; 8 positions match TRBD2. CDR1 SNHLY and CDR2 FYNNEI come from the germline V gene. The CDR3 is made up of 16 amino acids. After removal of 2 bases from V and 7 bases from J, the junction contained 10 bases not matched to a gene. CDR3 loop: CASSEQWVSGRNEQFF. CDR3 DNA: TGTGCCAGCAGTGAACAGTGGGTGAGCGGGAGAAATGAGCAGTTCTTC.

This clonotype was observed a few times. V is TRBV4-3 and J is TRBJ2-7, with D uncertain. V was shortened by 1 base and J by 3 bases, with 16 bases between the two germline ends. The CDR3 has 16 residues. Looked up from germline, CDR1 is LGHNA and CDR2 is YSLEER. As DNA, the CDR3 is TGCGCCAGCAGCCAAGCCCGGGCCTCTTTAGGCTACGAGCAGTACTTC. This sequence encodes CASSQARASLGYEQYF.

The chain carries TRBV20-1 and TRBJ1-1; 7 nucleotides agree with TRBD1. The CDR3 is 14 residues long. V lost 3 bases to trimming and J lost 7 bases; unmatched junction nucleotides: 11. Germline-derived CDR1 and CDR2 are DFQATT and SNEGSKA (reference sequence). CDR3 protein: CSARAPGQLYEAFF. The DNA of the CDR3 is TGCAGTGCTAGGGCTCCGGGACAGCTATATGAAGCTTTCTTT.